This T cell receptor (beta chain) was recorded in a study of T cell responses to AZD1222 COVID-19 vaccine. The assay was immunoSEQ multiplex PCR, and TCRdb's table has in-frame clones only and misses some. This repertoire shows approximately 190,000 clones, approximately 92% found once; its top ten account for approximately 1.5%. Study conclusions and caveats: Targeting of unmutated variant regions was reportedly seen in nearly half of spike-specific TCRs. Every sample of the repertoires postdated the peak T cell response. Spike was spanned by vaccine-associated CD4 TCRs, which were dominant at 160-218 and 743-854.

The CDR3 consists of 16 residues. Trimming removed 6 bases from V and 4 bases from J, with 19 bases in between. Germline CDR1 MDHEN, CDR2 SYDVKM. For this clone: Its antigen is not known.

The rearrangement joins TRBV28 to TRBJ1-3; unclear D gene. This sample comprised peripheral blood, obtained on day 0 of AZD1222 vaccination. This receptor was obtained from an adult in good health. The CDR3 spells CASSLDLGVGGNTIYF. DNA for the CDR3: TGTGCCAGCAGCCTCGACCTCGGGGTCGGGGGAAACACCATATATTTT. Full variable domain (rest looked up from reference TRBV28 and TRBJ1-3): DVKVTQSSRYLVKRTGEKVFLECVQDMDHENMFWYRQDPGLGLRLIYFSYDVKMKEKGDIPEGYSVSREKKERFSLILESASTNQTSMYLCASSLDLGVGGNTIYFGEGSWLTVV.